This is a list of T cell receptor beta chains from one sample in a study of blood T cell repertoires in COVID-19. The protocol was immunoSEQ multiplex PCR, while the TCRdb copy is restricted to in-frame clones and leaves out a portion. The sample consists of 140,000 to 150,000 clones, 85% to 90% of them appearing once. What was sequenced was peripheral blood. The receptors come from a man aged 50-59 years who had recovered from COVID-19. CDR3s include the opening cysteine and the closing phenylalanine or tryptophan. The D gene is left open where the match is weak. Rows may omit the clone size; those that give it use once, few, many or a size class.

v_call	d_call	j_call	clone_size	cdr3_aa	cdr3_nt
TRBV5-5	.	TRBJ1-2	once	CASSPDGDYGYTF	TGTGCCAGCAGCCCCGACGGAGACTATGGCTACACCTTC
TRBV5-1	TRBD1	TRBJ1-2	.	CASSVGQGAANYGYTF	TGCGCCAGCAGCGTGGGACAGGGTGCGGCTAACTATGGCTACACCTTC
TRBV12-5	.	TRBJ2-7	once	CASGLPLGSGYEQYF	TGTGCTAGTGGTTTGCCCCTCGGATCGGGGTACGAGCAGTACTTC
TRBV7-2	.	TRBJ2-5	.	CASSHPTDRQETQYF	TGTGCCAGCAGCCATCCCACCGACAGGCAAGAGACCCAGTACTTC
TRBV9	TRBD2	TRBJ2-2	.	CASSSSQRGPNTGELFF	TGTGCCAGCAGCAGTTCCCAGCGGGGGCCGAACACCGGGGAGCTGTTTTTT
TRBV2	TRBD2	TRBJ2-7	.	CASSEASSGGWEQYF	TGTGCCAGCAGTGAAGCGAGTAGCGGGGGTTGGGAGCAGTACTTC
TRBV5-1	.	TRBJ2-7	.	CASSLGDNYEQYF	TGCGCCAGCAGCTTGGGGGACAACTACGAGCAGTACTTC
TRBV5-1	TRBD1	TRBJ2-7	.	CASSWTGTGGDF	TGCGCCAGCAGCTGGACCGGGACAGGGGGCGACTTC
TRBV15	TRBD2	TRBJ2-1	few	CATSRDTSGDSYNEQFF	TGTGCCACCAGCAGAGATACTAGCGGGGACTCCTACAATGAGCAGTTCTTC
TRBV11-2	TRBD2	TRBJ2-5	.	CASSPTLGGGALRETQYF	TGTGCCAGCAGCCCCACACTGGGCGGGGGGGCCCTCCGGGAGACCCAGTACTTC
TRBV4-3	.	TRBJ2-5	.	CASSQMVGGRETQYF	TGCGCCAGCAGCCAAATGGTCGGGGGTAGAGAGACCCAGTACTTC